The clone carrying this TCR beta chain was seen ten or more times. What it binds is unknown. The study ran the assay at deep level. Generated by immunoSEQ multiplex PCR, the TCRdb table keeps only in-frame clones and is missing some. The sample carries fewer than 700,000 clones, roughly four fifths recorded once. The data were obtained in a study of shared clonotypes between healthy human individuals. General observations from the study: Investigators expected sequencing depth to affect clonotype sharing among donors.

Germline CDR1 is SGHTA and CDR2 is FQGNSA. The trim removed 4 bases at V and 4 bases at J, leaving 3 bases unmatched. The CDR3 runs 13 residues. The TCR sequence derives from a woman aged 40 to 55 in good health. Some clones in this sample may be carry-over from other donors' samples. Sequences were obtained from PBMCs. V gene TRBV7-2 combines with J gene TRBJ1-2; 7 bases match TRBD1. CDR3 loop: CASSSGQFYGYTF. The DNA for the CDR3 is TGTGCCAGCAGCTCGGGACAGTTCTATGGCTACACCTTC.